The entry below gives a single TCR beta chain sequence along with its context. The source of the sample is a study of blood T cell repertoires in COVID-19. The data were produced by immunoSEQ multiplex PCR, yet TCRdb's version contains in-frame clones alone and is incomplete. This table has over 300,000 clones, 80% to 90% appearing once. Trimming took 4 bases from V and 4 from J, leaving 19 bases between them. Germline-derived CDR1 and CDR2 are SEHNR and FQNEAQ (reference sequence). There are 16 residues in the CDR3. The clonotype comes from a young man who had recovered from COVID-19. The genes are TRBV7-9 and TRBJ2-5; tentative D call: TRBD2 (7 bases). The source material was PBMCs or T cells enriched from blood (not recorded which). The chain's CDR3 is CASSSTDGGLRETQYF. DNA for the CDR3: TGTGCCAGCAGCTCTACTGACGGGGGGCTTCGAGAGACCCAGTACTTC.